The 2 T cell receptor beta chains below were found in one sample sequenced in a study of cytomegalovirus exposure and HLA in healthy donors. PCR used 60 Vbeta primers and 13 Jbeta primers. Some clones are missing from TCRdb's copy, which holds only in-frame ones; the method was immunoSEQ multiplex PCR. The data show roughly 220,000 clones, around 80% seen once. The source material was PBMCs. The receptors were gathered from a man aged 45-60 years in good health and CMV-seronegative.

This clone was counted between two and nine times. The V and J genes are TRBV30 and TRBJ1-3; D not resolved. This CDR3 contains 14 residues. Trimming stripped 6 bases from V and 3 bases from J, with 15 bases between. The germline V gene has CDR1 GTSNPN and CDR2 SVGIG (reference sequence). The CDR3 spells CACQTKTGGNTIYF. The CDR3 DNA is TGTGCCTGCCAGACGAAGACGGGTGGAAACACCATATATTTT.

CDR3 DNA sequence: TGTGCCAGCAGGCTCAGGGGGCTAGGTGAGACCCAGTACTTC. It encodes CASRLRGLGETQYF. The rearrangement joins TRBV6-1 to TRBJ2-5; 8 bases agree with TRBD1. Germline-derived CDR1 and CDR2 are MNHNS and SASEGT. The CDR3 contains 14 residues. The trim removed 6 bases at V and 5 bases at J, leaving 8 bases unmatched.